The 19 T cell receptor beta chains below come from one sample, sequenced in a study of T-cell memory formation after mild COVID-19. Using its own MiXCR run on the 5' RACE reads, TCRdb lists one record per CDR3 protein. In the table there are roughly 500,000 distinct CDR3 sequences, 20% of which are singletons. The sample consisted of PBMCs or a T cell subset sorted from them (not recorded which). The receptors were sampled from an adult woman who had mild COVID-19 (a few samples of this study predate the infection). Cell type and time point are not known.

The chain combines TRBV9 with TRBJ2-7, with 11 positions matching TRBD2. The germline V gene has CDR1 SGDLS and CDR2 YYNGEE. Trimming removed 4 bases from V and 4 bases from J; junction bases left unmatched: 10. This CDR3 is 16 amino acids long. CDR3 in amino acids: CASSSLTSGGIYEQYF. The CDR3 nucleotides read TGTGCCAGCAGCTCGCTAACTAGCGGGGGTATATACGAGCAGTACTTC.

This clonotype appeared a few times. The CDR3 DNA is TGCAGTGCTAGAGATGCAGGCCAGGGCAAAGGTACGCAGTATTTT. Amino acids: CSARDAGQGKGTQYF. This chain joins TRBV20-1 and TRBJ2-3; possible D gene TRBD1, 5 bases. This CDR3 is 15 amino acids long. Trimming took 0 bases from V and 8 from J, leaving 18 bases between them. CDR1 and CDR2 (germline): DFQATT, SNEGSKA (reference sequence).

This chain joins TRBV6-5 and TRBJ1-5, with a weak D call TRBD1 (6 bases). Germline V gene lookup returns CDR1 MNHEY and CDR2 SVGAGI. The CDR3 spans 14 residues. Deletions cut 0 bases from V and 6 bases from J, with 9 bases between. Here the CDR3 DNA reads TGTGCCAGCAGTTACTCGGGGGGGCTTCAGCCCCAGCATTTT. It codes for CASSYSGGLQPQHF.

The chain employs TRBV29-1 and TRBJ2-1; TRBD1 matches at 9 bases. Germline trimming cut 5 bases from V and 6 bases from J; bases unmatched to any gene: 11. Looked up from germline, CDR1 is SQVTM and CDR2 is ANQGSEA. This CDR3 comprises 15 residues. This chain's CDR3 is CSVLTGGPPINEQFF. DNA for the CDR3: TGCAGCGTTCTTACAGGGGGCCCCCCGATCAATGAGCAGTTCTTC.

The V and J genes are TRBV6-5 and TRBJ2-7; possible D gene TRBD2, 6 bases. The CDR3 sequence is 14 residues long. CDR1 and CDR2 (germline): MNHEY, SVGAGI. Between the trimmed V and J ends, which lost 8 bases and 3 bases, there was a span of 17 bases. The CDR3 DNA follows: TGTGCCAGCTCCGGGGGTGGAACCAACTACGAGCAGTACTTC. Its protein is CASSGGGTNYEQYF.

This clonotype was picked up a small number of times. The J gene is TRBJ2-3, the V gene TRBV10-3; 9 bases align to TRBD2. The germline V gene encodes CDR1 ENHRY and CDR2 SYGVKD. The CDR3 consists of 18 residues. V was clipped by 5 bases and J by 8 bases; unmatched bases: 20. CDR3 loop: CAISTNPGGSGGAPTQYF. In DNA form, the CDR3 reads TGTGCCATCAGTACGAACCCGGGGGGTAGCGGGGGAGCTCCTACGCAGTATTTT.

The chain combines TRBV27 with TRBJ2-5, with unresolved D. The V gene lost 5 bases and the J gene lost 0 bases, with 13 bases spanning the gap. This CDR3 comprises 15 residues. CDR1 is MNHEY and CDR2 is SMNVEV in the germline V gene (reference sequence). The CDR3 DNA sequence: TGTGCCAGCAGTGCCCGGACGGAGTACCAAGAGACCCAGTACTTC. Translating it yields CASSARTEYQETQYF.

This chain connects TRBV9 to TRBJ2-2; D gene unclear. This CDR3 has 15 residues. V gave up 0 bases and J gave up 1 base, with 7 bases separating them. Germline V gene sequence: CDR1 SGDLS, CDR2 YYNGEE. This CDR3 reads CASSVAVGNTGELFF. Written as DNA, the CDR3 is TGTGCCAGCAGCGTAGCAGTCGGGAACACCGGGGAGCTGTTTTTT.

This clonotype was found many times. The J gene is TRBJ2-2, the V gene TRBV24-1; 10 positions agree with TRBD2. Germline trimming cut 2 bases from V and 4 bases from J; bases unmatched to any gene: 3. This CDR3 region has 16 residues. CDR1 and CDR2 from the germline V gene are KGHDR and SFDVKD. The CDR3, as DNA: TGTGCCACCAGTGATTCTCGACTAGCGGGCACCGGGGAGCTGTTTTTT. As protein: CATSDSRLAGTGELFF.

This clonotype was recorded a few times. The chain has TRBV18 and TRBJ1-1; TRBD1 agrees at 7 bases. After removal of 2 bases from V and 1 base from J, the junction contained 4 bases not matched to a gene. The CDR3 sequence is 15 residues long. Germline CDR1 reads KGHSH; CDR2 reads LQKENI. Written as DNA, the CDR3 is TGTGCCAGCTCACCAAGTGACAGGGCGAACACTGAAGCTTTCTTT. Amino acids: CASSPSDRANTEAFF.

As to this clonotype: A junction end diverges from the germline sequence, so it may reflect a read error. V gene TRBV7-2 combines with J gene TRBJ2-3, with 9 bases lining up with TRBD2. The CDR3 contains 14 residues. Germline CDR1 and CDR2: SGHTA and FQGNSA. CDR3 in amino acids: CASSPGLASDTHYF. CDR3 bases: TGTGCCAGCAGCCCTGGACTAGCGTCAGATACGCATTATTTT.

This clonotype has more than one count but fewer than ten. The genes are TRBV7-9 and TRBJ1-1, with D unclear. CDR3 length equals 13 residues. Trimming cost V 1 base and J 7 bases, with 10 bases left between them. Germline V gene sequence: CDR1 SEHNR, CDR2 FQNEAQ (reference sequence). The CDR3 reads CASSLVGNFEAFF. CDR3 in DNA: TGTGCCAGCAGCTTAGTAGGAAATTTTGAAGCTTTCTTT.

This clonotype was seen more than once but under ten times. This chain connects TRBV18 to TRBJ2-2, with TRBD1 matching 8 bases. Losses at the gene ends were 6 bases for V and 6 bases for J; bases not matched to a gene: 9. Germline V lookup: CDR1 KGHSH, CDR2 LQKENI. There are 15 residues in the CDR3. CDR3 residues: CASSLIDRGAGELFF. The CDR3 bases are TGTGCCAGCTCGCTTATTGACAGGGGCGCCGGGGAGCTGTTTTTT.

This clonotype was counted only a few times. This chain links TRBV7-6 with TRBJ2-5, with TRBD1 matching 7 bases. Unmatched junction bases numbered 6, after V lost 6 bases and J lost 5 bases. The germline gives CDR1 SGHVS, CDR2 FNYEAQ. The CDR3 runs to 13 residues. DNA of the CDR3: TGTGCCAGCAGTGCTGACAGGGATGAGACCCAGTACTTC. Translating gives CASSADRDETQYF.

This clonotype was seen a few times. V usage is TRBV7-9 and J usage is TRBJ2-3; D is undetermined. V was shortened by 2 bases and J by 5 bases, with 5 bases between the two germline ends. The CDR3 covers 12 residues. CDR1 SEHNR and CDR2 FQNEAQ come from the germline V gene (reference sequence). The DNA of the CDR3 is TGTGCCAGCAGCTTATGGGGAGATACGCAGTATTTT. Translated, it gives CASSLWGDTQYF.

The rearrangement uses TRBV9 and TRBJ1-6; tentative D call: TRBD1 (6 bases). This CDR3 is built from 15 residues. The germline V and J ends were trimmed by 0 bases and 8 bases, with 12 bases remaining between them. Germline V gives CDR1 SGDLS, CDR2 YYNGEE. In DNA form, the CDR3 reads TGTGCCAGCAGCGTAGGTGGGGGGCTGGATTCACCCCTCCACTTT. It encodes CASSVGGGLDSPLHF.

The CDR3, as DNA: TGTGCCACCAGTGGCAAACCAGGGGGCCCTAATGACAATGAGCAGTTCTTC. It encodes CATSGKPGGPNDNEQFF. The rearrangement links TRBV24-1 to TRBJ2-1, with 8 bases matching TRBD1. Unmatched junction bases numbered 13, after V lost 5 bases and J lost 5 bases. The CDR3 spans 17 residues. CDR1 and CDR2 (germline): KGHDR, SFDVKD.

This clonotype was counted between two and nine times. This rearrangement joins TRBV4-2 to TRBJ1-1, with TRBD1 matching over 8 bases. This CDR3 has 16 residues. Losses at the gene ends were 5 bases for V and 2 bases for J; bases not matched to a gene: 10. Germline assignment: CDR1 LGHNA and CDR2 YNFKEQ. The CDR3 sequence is CASSIHPGQENTEAFF. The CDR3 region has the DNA TGTGCCAGCAGCATACACCCGGGACAGGAAAACACTGAAGCTTTCTTT.

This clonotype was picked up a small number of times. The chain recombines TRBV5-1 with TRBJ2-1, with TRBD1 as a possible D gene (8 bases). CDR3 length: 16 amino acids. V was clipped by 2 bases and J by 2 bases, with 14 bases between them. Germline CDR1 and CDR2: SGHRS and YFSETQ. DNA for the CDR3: TGCGCCAGCAGCTTCGGACAGGGAGGGACCTACAATGAGCAGTTCTTC. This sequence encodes CASSFGQGGTYNEQFF.